The clone carrying this TCR beta chain came up a few times. Its antigen is still unknown. The entry originates in a study of T cells in Graves' hyperthyroidism and ophthalmopathy. Findings of the study overall: The model forecast ophthalmopathy, anticipating it by a median about six months before onset. Blood shared most expanded thyroid clonotypes above 0.001. Ophthalmopathy cases were set apart from stable hyperthyroidism by a 13 V-J model.

Regions amplified from RNA transcripts were the TCR beta CDR3 regions. RT-PCR in the first round (using the HTBI primer set) targeted the TCR CDR3. In TCRdb, the multiplex PCR reads were re-called with MiXCR into one record per CDR3 protein. The sample holds some 350,000 distinct CDR3 sequences; 12% to 15% are singletons and the top ten take about 21%. Per the germline V gene, CDR1 is SGHRS and CDR2 is YFSETQ. The CDR3 contains 16 residues. V was cut by 4 bases and J by 0 bases, with 17 bases left in between. Material for sequencing was blood. The sequence derives from a woman aged 55 to 70 with Graves' ophthalmopathy. V and J are TRBV5-1 and TRBJ2-7, with a tentative D call TRBD2 (7 bases). The CDR3 DNA follows: TGCGCCAGCAGCGCGGGGGCCCAGGGCAGCTCCTACGAGCAGTACTTC. The encoded protein is CASSAGAQGSSYEQYF.